This T cell receptor (beta chain) was retrieved from a study of brain T cells in children with intractable seizures. This CDR3 has 16 amino acids. Germline loops: CDR1 SGHVS, CDR2 FQNEAQ. The germline V and J ends were trimmed by 5 bases and 1 base, with 15 bases remaining between them. Assay: immunoSEQ multiplex PCR; the TCRdb copy retains only in-frame clones and omits some. The sample has around 340,000 clones; over 90% are singletons. Regarding time point: blood from clinic visit 5 months post-surgery; TSC patient then seizure free. The receptor's source is a boy younger than two with tuberous sclerosis and intractable seizures. V is TRBV7-8 and J is TRBJ1-5; D remains ambiguous. The source material was peripheral blood, sampled roughly 5 months after surgery. CDR3 region: CASSHTEGTSNQPQHF. The CDR3 nucleotides read TGTGCCAGCAGCCATACAGAGGGTACAAGCAATCAGCCCCAGCATTTT.